This T cell receptor beta chain was found in a study of T cells in Graves' hyperthyroidism and ophthalmopathy (dated by TCRdb to about 2019). About the full investigation: TCR V-J signatures able to tell the groups apart were searched for in a discovery cohort of some 100 patients, of whom 40 to 45 had Graves' ophthalmopathy and 55 to 65 had stable Graves' hyperthyroidism. Prospective prediction of ophthalmopathy was tested in an independent validation cohort of approximately 18 hyperthyroidism patients and 15 to 17 patients who later progressed to ophthalmopathy. The 95 to 100 discovery patients were randomly split 7:3 into training and test sets. The study also compared thyroid tissue and blood T-cell repertoires from five or six Graves' hyperthyroidism patients. After blood sampling, hyperthyroidism patients were treated with methimazole at a starting dose of 30 mg daily, and ophthalmopathy patients were treated with high-dose intravenous methylprednisolone. The paper reports TCR Vbeta CDR3 sequencing of more than 120 peripheral blood samples: around 41 ophthalmopathy, under 80 hyperthyroidism and around 17 progressor patients. Summary of the overall study and its limitations: Sample size was not statistically predetermined, and investigators were not blinded to group allocation. In validation, progression to ophthalmopathy was predicted by the model with roughly 69% sensitivity and 72% to 85% specificity, a median of roughly six months before onset. Ophthalmopathy was separated from stable hyperthyroidism by a 13 V-J signature model, with about 86% sensitivity and approximately 81% specificity obtained in cross-validation and 80%/75% obtained in testing. Blood samples also contained most of the expanded thyroid clonotypes (frequency above 0.001), which suggests that blood repertoires may reflect thyroid immune responses.

Stable Graves' hyperthyroidism was defined as no progression to ophthalmopathy during 18 months of follow-up. Hyperthyroidism patients were newly diagnosed, had a disease duration of under 2 months, and were aged 18 to 65 years. Exclusion was applied to patients with uncontrolled infections, other autoimmune diseases, pregnancy or lactation. Clinical symptoms, serum thyroxine and TRAb, thyroid ultrasound, and orbital computed tomography formed the basis for the diagnoses. Total RNA was extracted using Trizol reagent, and RNA quality was assessed on an Agilent 2100 Bioanalyzer. The TCR beta CDR3 regions were amplified from RNA transcripts. The TCR CDR3 was subjected to a first round of RT-PCR using the HTBI primer set and the Qiagen OneStep RT-PCR kit. Libraries were constructed in a second round of multiplex PCR, after which size selection and purification were performed. The libraries were sequenced on an Illumina HiSeq2000 using paired-end 100 bp reads. In the original analysis: SOAPnuke was used to process the raw data, removing reads that contained adapters or uncalled bases, had a mean Phred below 15, or lacked an exact match to the constant primer or identifier. COPE v1.2.5 was used to merge the high-quality paired reads, and each unique nucleotide sequence was defined as a clonotype. Clonotypes were aligned to IMGT TRBV, TRBD and TRBJ reference segments using MiTCR v1.1. The analysis was restricted to V-J combinations with a frequency above 0.0001, which together covered 99.2% of the repertoires. The TCS score was defined as the ratio of F50 (clonal expansion) to E x V (chaos), calculated using BLOSUM62-based TCRdist between CDR3 peptides within each V-J. Welch's t-statistics and random forest reduced roughly 530 V-J features to 13, which were used in a naive Bayes classifier (R e1071). The similarity between thyroid and blood repertoires was quantified using the Morisita-Horn index. Starting from the raw public reads, TCRdb applied fastp trimming at Q25, assembled clones with MiXCR and retained in-frame beta chains. Rows are combined by CDR3 protein, so each entry shows the most common genes and DNA. The V and J calls were determined by TCRdb, not by the authors. The table for this sample lists almost 50,000 distinct CDR3 sequences; approximately 50% of them were counted only once. The ten largest make up 34% of the sample.

Regarding this clonotype: Its antigen is unknown. A much larger clone is a single base away; this may be a read error.

The junction shows trimming of 6 bases on V and 3 bases on J, plus 18 bases between the germline ends. The germline V gene provides CDR1 ENHRY and CDR2 SYGVKD. The CDR3 measures 15 amino acids from cysteine to phenylalanine. Just CDR3 DNA is preserved here, 45 bases in frame from base 1. The sample taken for sequencing was peripheral blood or thyroid tissue (not recorded which). This TCR derives from a man aged 18 to 30 with Graves' hyperthyroidism. Recombination connected TRBV10-3 to TRBJ2-7; possibly the D gene is TRBD1, per 6 matching bases. The DNA sequence is as follows: TGTGCCATCAGGACCTGGGAACAGGGTATCTACGAGCAGTACTTC. The translation is CAIRTWEQGIYEQYF.